Listed here are 16 T cell receptor beta chains from one sample, sequenced in a study of sequential checkpoint blockade in melanoma. Measured with immunoSEQ multiplex PCR; TCRdb has only the in-frame clones, and not every one. This sample carries 40,000 or so clones, about 83% of them seen once, and the ten largest clones take roughly 6%. Treatment given: randomized to nivolumab then ipilimumab (arm A) or the reverse (arm B). The sequencing used CD8+ T cells sorted from blood (inferred from file names), collected from a patient given nivolumab and ipilimumab in sequence. These receptors all stem from a human donor with melanoma.

The chain is built from TRBV27 and TRBJ1-4, with TRBD1 identical over 7 bases. The V gene end was trimmed by 3 bases and the J gene end by 1 base; junction bases not matched to a gene: 5. Looked up from germline, CDR1 is MNHEY and CDR2 is SMNVEV (reference sequence). The CDR3 runs 16 residues. CDR3 loop: CASSFTGVGTNEKLFF. The CDR3 DNA sequence: TGTGCCAGCAGTTTTACAGGGGTGGGAACTAATGAAAAACTGTTTTTT.

The sample holds a few counts of this clone. This chain links TRBV6-1 with TRBJ2-1, with 15 nucleotides matching TRBD2. Per the germline V gene, CDR1 is MNHNS and CDR2 is SASEGT. With 2 bases clipped from V and 9 bases from J, the junction kept 8 bases outside the gene matches. The length of the CDR3 is 17 residues. In DNA form, the CDR3 reads TGTGCCAGCAGTGAAAACCTACTGGGACTAGCGGGAGGTGAGCAGTTCTTC. Amino acids: CASSENLLGLAGGEQFF.

The rearrangement uses TRBV13 and TRBJ2-7; 10 positions agree with TRBD2. Germline CDR1 PRHDT, CDR2 FYEKMQ (reference sequence). The J segment lost 1 base and the V segment lost 3 bases, leaving 3 bases of the junction unmatched. The CDR3 is 15 residues long. Here the CDR3 reads CASSFPTSGSYEQYF. CDR3 nucleotide sequence: TGTGCCAGCAGCTTTCCGACTAGCGGGTCCTACGAGCAGTACTTC.

The chain employs TRBV13 and TRBJ2-5; 16 bases match TRBD2. The CDR3 totals 17 residues. Germline loops: CDR1 PRHDT, CDR2 FYEKMQ (reference sequence). V dropped 5 bases and J dropped 5; count of bases not matched to a gene: 8. The CDR3 region is CASSETGTSGGGETQYF. CDR3 in DNA: TGTGCCAGCAGCGAGACCGGGACTAGCGGGGGGGGTGAGACCCAGTACTTC.

The rearrangement links TRBV5-1 to TRBJ1-5, with D possibly being TRBD1 (6 bases). V lost 0 bases and J 2 bases, leaving 12 bases between the germline ends. The CDR3 consists of 16 residues. Germline lookup yields CDR1 SGHRS and CDR2 YFSETQ. CDR3 residues: CASSLEGHRGNQPQHF. CDR3 nucleotide sequence: TGCGCCAGCAGCTTGGAGGGCCACAGGGGCAATCAGCCCCAGCATTTT.

V gene TRBV7-2 combines with J gene TRBJ1-5; no definite D call. V was shortened by 1 base and J by 7 bases, with 14 bases between the two germline ends. Germline CDR1 SGHTA, CDR2 FQGNSA. This CDR3 contains 15 residues. CDR3 in amino acids: CASSLGVFGGQPQHF. The CDR3 nucleotides read TGTGCCAGCAGCTTAGGTGTTTTCGGAGGACAGCCCCAGCATTTT.

The chain combines TRBV6-6 with TRBJ2-1, with 10 bases matching TRBD2. Germline loops: CDR1 MNHNY, CDR2 SVGAGI (reference sequence). With 6 bases clipped from V and 8 bases from J, the junction kept 13 bases outside the gene matches. The CDR3 is made up of 16 amino acids. The CDR3 DNA sequence: TGTGCCAGCAGATCCCGACAGGGGACTAGCGAAGATGAGCAGTTCTTC. Its translation: CASRSRQGTSEDEQFF.

J is TRBJ2-1 and V is TRBV4-2; D may be TRBD1 (5 bases). V was shortened by 0 bases and J by 6 bases, with 12 bases between the two germline ends. The CDR3 is 15 amino acids. Germline V gene lookup returns CDR1 LGHNA and CDR2 YNFKEQ. CDR3 in amino acids: CASSQDLWGGNEQFF. CDR3 DNA: TGTGCCAGCAGCCAAGATTTGTGGGGCGGCAATGAGCAGTTCTTC.

This rearrangement joins TRBV4-1 to TRBJ2-7; the D gene is possibly TRBD2 (5 bases). The length of the CDR3 is 12 residues. Trimming stripped 6 bases from V and 5 bases from J, with 11 bases between. Looked up from germline, CDR1 is MGHRA and CDR2 is YSYEKL. The CDR3 DNA follows: TGCGCCAGCAGTCAGGACGGGAACGAGCAGTACTTC. Amino acid sequence: CASSQDGNEQYF.

The rearrangement uses TRBV29-1 and TRBJ1-2, with D perhaps TRBD1 (6 bases). Trimming took off 3 bases at V and 8 bases at J, with 13 bases between the two ends. This CDR3 is built from 12 residues. The germline gives CDR1 SQVTM, CDR2 ANQGSEA. The CDR3 DNA is TGCAGCGTTGACCAGGGGATTCGGGGCTACACCTTC. Its translation: CSVDQGIRGYTF.

In the case of this clone: The same CDR3 can be traced to other DNA sequences in this sample. In DNA form, the CDR3 reads TGTGCCAGCAGTGATTGGACTCCTAGCTCCTACGAGCAGTACTTC. The encoded protein is CASSDWTPSSYEQYF. The chain joins TRBV2 to TRBJ2-7, with D possibly being TRBD2 (5 bases). The V gene's germline CDR1 is SNHLY and CDR2 FYNNEI. This CDR3 region has 15 residues. V was shortened by 3 bases and J by 0 bases, with 12 bases between the two germline ends.

In this sample, this clone turned up a few times. The genes are TRBV9 and TRBJ1-6; weak D call: TRBD1 (6 bases). In germline, CDR1 is SGDLS, CDR2 YYNGEE. The V end lost 0 bases, the J end lost 7 bases, and 14 bases lay between the germline ends. The CDR3 runs 16 residues. The CDR3 here is CASSVAGEGPNSPLHF. The CDR3 coding sequence is TGTGCCAGCAGCGTAGCAGGGGAAGGGCCCAATTCACCCCTCCACTTT.

By share of the sample, this clone is medium-sized. This sequence joins TRBV25-1 and TRBJ1-2; D gene ambiguous. Germline assignment: CDR1 MGHDK and CDR2 SYGVNS. CDR3 length: 10 amino acids. Between the trimmed V and J ends, which lost 3 bases and 8 bases, there was a span of 4 bases. CDR3: CASSDRGYTF. The DNA for the CDR3 is TGTGCCAGCAGTGACAGGGGCTACACCTTC.

V is TRBV5-8 and J is TRBJ2-7; 15 nucleotides align to TRBD2. V shed 2 bases, J shed 4 bases, and the junction held 1 base outside the gene matches. The CDR3 is 15 amino acids. Germline values: CDR1 SGHTS, CDR2 YDEGEE. The CDR3 DNA reads as TGTGCCAGCAGCTTTGGGACTAGCGGGGGGTACGAGCAGTACTTC. Protein: CASSFGTSGGYEQYF.

This clone occurred a few times. The chain combines TRBV27 with TRBJ2-1; 7 nucleotides match TRBD2. Per the germline V gene, CDR1 is MNHEY and CDR2 is SMNVEV (reference sequence). The CDR3 covers 16 residues. The junction had 10 bases not matched to a gene; V was cut back by 3 bases and J by 5 bases. The CDR3 here is CASSFFMGGNDNEQFF. The CDR3 nucleotides read TGTGCCAGCAGTTTTTTTATGGGAGGGAACGACAATGAGCAGTTCTTC.

This clone is labeled as medium-sized. The V and J genes are TRBV19 and TRBJ1-5, with 9 bases identical to TRBD1. Per germline, CDR1 LNHDA and CDR2 SQIVND (reference sequence). CDR3 size: 14 residues. Unmatched junction bases numbered 1, after V lost 2 bases and J lost 5 bases. The CDR3 protein is CASSIWTGDQPQHF. CDR3 DNA: TGTGCCAGTAGTATATGGACAGGGGATCAGCCCCAGCATTTT.